This T cell receptor beta chain is from a study of blood T cell repertoires in COVID-19. Overall study: T cells, B-cell-depleted T cells, or PBMCs provided the cDNA or gDNA that served as material.

In the study's own analysis: Reference gene primer amplification gave nucleated cell count estimates. Data came from immunoSEQ multiplex PCR; TCRdb stores just in-frame clones and leaves some out. D and trimming come from the DNA, and the V and J calls and clone size come from that table. The sample has approximately 170,000 clones, roughly 93% seen once. From germline, CDR1 is LNHDA and CDR2 SQIVND (reference sequence). The CDR3 runs 14 residues. The J segment lost 3 bases and the V segment lost 5 bases, leaving 1 base of the junction unmatched. The TCR sequence derives from a man between 18 and 35 years old with COVID-19, enrolled during active disease. The genes are TRBV19 and TRBJ2-7; 13 nucleotides agree with TRBD2. The sequencing input was peripheral blood. CDR3 sequence: CASSRTSGGYEQYF. CDR3 nucleotide sequence: TGTGCCAGTAGTCGGACTAGCGGGGGCTACGAGCAGTACTTC. Full variable domain (missing parts from reference TRBV19 and TRBJ2-7): DGGITQSPKYLFRKEGQNVTLSCEQNLNHDAMYWYRQDPGQGLRLIYYSQIVNDFQKGDIAEGYSVSREKKESFPLTVTSAQKNPTAFYLCASSRTSGGYEQYFGPGTRLTVT.